This entry describes one T cell receptor (beta chain). The data are from a study of blood T cell repertoires in COVID-19. In the study's own analysis: Using reference gene primer amplification, nucleated cell counts were estimated. Clones were sequenced by immunoSEQ multiplex PCR, and TCRdb holds only the in-frame ones, with some missing. That table gives V, J and clone size, and the DNA gave D and trimming. The sample has around 46,000 clones, roughly nine tenths seen once. CDR3 size: 15 residues. Looked up from germline, CDR1 is SGHVS and CDR2 is FQNEAQ. V lost 0 bases and J 1 base, leaving 9 bases between the germline ends. Participants spanned ages about 18 to 95 years and resided in about 25 US areas. Cohort 3 recovery required two negative PCRs, clearance, or symptom resolution.

The sample comprised PBMCs or T cells enriched from blood (not recorded which). This chain connects TRBV7-8 to TRBJ1-1, with a possible D match to TRBD1 (6 bases). The clonotype comes from a woman between 45 and 65 years old who had recovered from COVID-19. CDR3 loop: CASSLAWGPNTEAFF. In nucleotides, the CDR3 is TGTGCCAGCAGCTTAGCTTGGGGGCCGAACACTGAAGCTTTCTTT.